This T cell receptor (beta chain) was recovered during a study of T cell responses to AZD1222 COVID-19 vaccine. CDR1 and CDR2 from the germline V gene are SGHAT and FQDESV (reference sequence). The CDR3 loop spans 14 amino acids. Trimming stripped 5 bases from V and 1 base from J, with 11 bases between. Concerning this clone itself: Its antigen is still unknown.

TCRdb's copy holds only in-frame clones and misses some; the assay was immunoSEQ multiplex PCR. Of 97,000 or so clones listed, just over 90% are singletons. Findings and limits, study-wide: A reported finding is that nearly half of spike-specific TCRs target unmutated variant regions. The donor group comprised mostly white British people and more females; the analysis possibly underestimated clonal diversity.

Sequences were derived from peripheral blood, sampled 28 days after the second AZD1222 dose. This clonotype originated in an adult who received the AZD1222 COVID-19 vaccine. The chain recombines TRBV11-1 with TRBJ1-1, with D hard to call. The CDR3 coding sequence is TGTGCCAGCAGCCCTACTTTGCGGAACACTGAAGCTTTCTTT. Translation: CASSPTLRNTEAFF.